Listed here are 30 T cell receptor beta chains from one sample, sequenced in a study of T cell responses to AZD1222 COVID-19 vaccine (dated by TCRdb to about 2021). The library was made by the immunoSEQ multiplex PCR assay. Sourced from immuneACCESS, this table was stored by TCRdb with only in-frame sequences that have V and J called. A share of the clones is absent; for the studies checked, an unresolved V gene accounts for under half, and the remainder has no known explanation. This sample holds approximately 68,000 clones; 80% to 90% were observed only once. The ten biggest clones cover 20% to 30% of the sample. Explained via the paper, the time point label denotes: baseline before first vaccination. The specimen was peripheral blood, collected on day 0 of AZD1222 vaccination. Receptors originate from an adult in good health.

The V and J genes are TRBV27 and TRBJ1-1; D is possibly TRBD1 (6 bases). CDR1 MNHEY and CDR2 SMNVEV come from the germline V gene (reference sequence). The CDR3 loop spans 18 amino acids. Trimming removed 0 bases from V and 1 base from J, with 18 bases in between. This CDR3 reads CASSLSAGTGPTNTEAFF. CDR3 nucleotide sequence: TGTGCCAGCAGTTTATCCGCTGGAACAGGGCCCACGAACACTGAAGCTTTCTTT.

This rearrangement joins TRBV11-2 to TRBJ2-7; D unclear. This CDR3 is 13 amino acids long. V was pared by 6 bases and J by 6 bases, with 15 bases between. CDR1 and CDR2 (germline): SGHAT, FQNNGV. CDR3 nucleotides: TGTGCCAGCAGTCCAACCGCCGTCGGCGAGCAGTACTTC. This codes for CASSPTAVGEQYF.

The chain is built from TRBV7-9 and TRBJ2-1; D is possibly TRBD1 (6 bases). V was clipped by 6 bases and J by 2 bases, with 14 bases between them. Germline CDR1 SEHNR, CDR2 FQNEAQ (reference sequence). CDR3 length: 15 amino acids. CDR3 sequence reads: CASRGIGGAYNEQFF. Written as DNA, the CDR3 is TGTGCCAGCAGAGGTATAGGGGGAGCCTACAATGAGCAGTTCTTC.

The genes are TRBV6-4 and TRBJ1-4, with unresolved D. This CDR3 comprises 15 residues. V lost 0 bases and J 7 bases, leaving 12 bases between the germline ends. Germline V gene data show CDR1 as MRHNA and CDR2 as SNTAGT. Here the CDR3 DNA reads TGTGCCAGCAGTGACTCGTTCGGGGAGGGTGAAAAACTGTTTTTT. Protein sequence: CASSDSFGEGEKLFF.

This chain links TRBV7-8 with TRBJ2-7; D is perhaps TRBD1 (5 bases). V was pared by 5 bases and J by 3 bases, with 11 bases between. Germline-derived CDR1 and CDR2 are SGHVS and FQNEAQ. The CDR3 contains 13 residues. The CDR3 DNA sequence: TGTGCCAGCAGCCGGACATATCTCTACGAGCAGTACTTC. Translated: CASSRTYLYEQYF.

The genes are TRBV6-5 and TRBJ2-1; a weak D match, TRBD1 (5 bases). Germline lookup yields CDR1 MNHEY and CDR2 SVGAGI. V lost 8 bases and J 0 bases, leaving 8 bases between the germline ends. This CDR3 is built from 13 residues. CDR3 residues: CASDRSSYNEQFF. CDR3 coding DNA: TGTGCCAGCGACAGAAGCTCCTACAATGAGCAGTTCTTC.

The chain has TRBV6-2 or TRBV6-3 and TRBJ1-1, with D maybe TRBD1 (5 bases). V dropped 3 bases and J dropped 4 bases, with 12 bases sitting between them. Germline CDR1 and CDR2: MNHEY and SVGEGT. This CDR3 spans 14 amino acids. This chain's CDR3 is CASSYTGLITEAFF. The DNA of the CDR3 is TGTGCCAGCAGTTATACAGGACTGATCACTGAAGCTTTCTTT.

The DNA of the CDR3 is TGTGCCAGCAGCTTCTCTGCCCCTACCGGCTCTAACAATGAGCAGTTCTTC. Translating it yields CASSFSAPTGSNNEQFF. V usage is TRBV11-3 and J usage is TRBJ2-1, with D unresolved. The CDR3 length is 17 residues. Germline V gene lookup returns CDR1 SGHNT and CDR2 YENEEA. Trimming took 3 bases from V and 5 from J, leaving 20 bases between them.

This clone was seen once. V is TRBV2 and J is TRBJ1-2; D might be TRBD1 (5 bases). Trimming took off 2 bases at V and 8 bases at J, with 15 bases between the two ends. This CDR3 spans 14 amino acids. The germline gives CDR1 SNHLY, CDR2 FYNNEI. CDR3 sequence reads: CASSEPGRLWGYTF. The CDR3 nucleotides read TGTGCCAGCAGTGAACCGGGGCGCCTTTGGGGCTACACCTTC.

This chain uses TRBV28 with TRBJ2-5; either TRBD1 or TRBD2 may supply D (6 bases each). Looked up from germline, CDR1 is MDHEN and CDR2 is SYDVKM. The CDR3 loop spans 13 amino acids. The germline V and J ends were trimmed by 4 bases and 4 bases, with 10 bases remaining between them. The CDR3 coding sequence is TGTGCCAGCAGTTGGGGGGCAGGAGAGACCCAGTACTTC. Translating gives CASSWGAGETQYF.

This chain uses TRBV4-2 with TRBJ1-2; tentatively, D is TRBD1 (6 bases). The ends were cut back, 0 bases at V and 3 bases at J, with 17 bases in the middle. Germline loops: CDR1 LGHNA, CDR2 YNFKEQ. The CDR3 length is 17 residues. This chain's CDR3 is CASSQEGGAYYDYGYTF. The CDR3 region has the DNA TGTGCCAGCAGCCAAGAAGGGGGGGCCTATTATGACTATGGCTACACCTTC.

The rearrangement uses TRBV27 and TRBJ2-7; tentative D call: TRBD1 (5 bases). Germline V gene sequence: CDR1 MNHEY, CDR2 SMNVEV (reference sequence). The CDR3 is made up of 11 amino acids. V lost 7 bases to trimming and J lost 6 bases, with 10 bases between them. This CDR3 reads CASTSGSEQYF. In DNA form, the CDR3 reads TGTGCCAGCACTTCAGGGTCCGAGCAGTACTTC.

In its sample, this clone was seen a few times. The chain recombines TRBV7-9 with TRBJ2-7; TRBD1 matches at 12 bases. The germline V gene has CDR1 SEHNR and CDR2 FQNEAQ (reference sequence). With V trimmed by 5 bases and J by 4 bases, 12 bases remained unmatched. This CDR3 has 17 residues. CDR3 region: CASSNPNRDRGQYEQYF. The CDR3 nucleotides read TGTGCCAGCAGCAATCCTAACCGGGACAGGGGGCAATACGAGCAGTACTTC.

This clone is medium-sized in the sample. The rearrangement joins TRBV6-2 or TRBV6-3 to TRBJ1-5; no reliable D call. The CDR3 runs to 15 residues. V lost 2 bases and J lost 6, with 14 bases in between. The germline V gene has CDR1 MNHEY and CDR2 SVGEGT. Written as DNA, the CDR3 is TGTGCCAGCAGTTACAGGCCCGACGGAGGTCAGCCCCAGCATTTT. Translated: CASSYRPDGGQPQHF.

This chain joins TRBV7-2 and TRBJ2-3, with TRBD2 matching over 8 bases. Germline CDR1 SGHTA, CDR2 FQGNSA. The CDR3 sequence is 13 residues long. V was pared by 4 bases and J by 4 bases, with 1 base of the junction left unmatched. CDR3 residues: CASSYGGADTQYF. CDR3 nucleotide sequence: TGTGCCAGCAGCTACGGGGGGGCAGATACGCAGTATTTT. The variable domain in full, completed from reference TRBV7-2 and TRBJ2-3, reads GAGVSQSPSNKVTEKGKDVELRCDPISGHTALYWYRQSLGQGLEFLIYFQGNSAPDKSGLPSDRFSAERTGGSVSTLTIQRTQQEDSAVYLCASSYGGADTQYFGPGTRLTVL.

CDR3 sequence: CASSSGLASYEQYF. The CDR3 DNA sequence: TGTGCCAGCAGCTCCGGACTAGCCTCCTACGAGCAGTACTTC. The gene calls are TRBV6-5 and TRBJ2-7, with 8 bases fitting TRBD2. Germline CDR1 MNHEY, CDR2 SVGAGI. V dropped 6 bases and J dropped 0; count of bases not matched to a gene: 4. The CDR3 is 14 residues long.

This clone has a handful of counts. This chain's CDR3 is CAWSRGQVEAFF. Here the CDR3 DNA reads TGTGCCTGGAGTCGAGGACAGGTGGAAGCTTTCTTT. V and J are TRBV30 and TRBJ1-1; 7 positions agree with TRBD1. This CDR3 contains 12 residues. Trimming at V came to 2 bases and at J to 8 bases, leaving 5 bases not matched to a gene. Germline V CDR1 and CDR2: GTSNPN, SVGIG (reference sequence).

This clone was seen once. CDR3: CASSRTGGQPQHF. For the CDR3, the DNA is TGTGCCAGCAGTAGGACAGGAGGTCAGCCCCAGCATTTT. The chain uses TRBV6-5 and TRBJ1-5; 7 nucleotides match TRBD1. Germline trimming cut 5 bases from V and 6 bases from J; bases unmatched to any gene: 4. The germline V gene has CDR1 MNHEY and CDR2 SVGAGI. This CDR3 region has 13 residues.

The V gene is TRBV12-3 or TRBV12-4, the J gene TRBJ1-1, with 7 bases matching TRBD1. This CDR3 has 12 amino acids. The trim removed 5 bases at V and 10 bases at J, leaving 7 bases unmatched. CDR3 protein: CASSPNRGPAFF. CDR3 DNA sequence: TGTGCCAGCAGTCCGAACAGGGGCCCAGCTTTCTTT.

The chain joins TRBV13 to TRBJ2-7; the D gene is possibly TRBD1 (6 bases). Germline assignment: CDR1 PRHDT and CDR2 FYEKMQ (reference sequence). The CDR3 spans 14 residues. V shed 5 bases and J shed 3 bases, with 14 bases lying between them. CDR3 region: CASSPSGQNYEQYF. CDR3 DNA sequence: TGTGCCAGCAGCCCCTCGGGACAAAACTACGAGCAGTACTTC.

The rearrangement links TRBV28 to TRBJ1-4, with D unclear. The CDR3 covers 16 residues. The germline V and J ends were trimmed by 5 bases and 8 bases, with 21 bases remaining between them. Germline V gene data show CDR1 as MDHEN and CDR2 as SYDVKM. CDR3 in amino acids: CASSPTPIREREKLFF. The CDR3, as DNA: TGTGCCAGCAGTCCCACACCGATCCGAGAGCGGGAAAAACTGTTTTTT.

The V gene is TRBV2, the J gene TRBJ1-1; D might be TRBD1 (6 bases). The CDR3 consists of 13 residues. Looked up from germline, CDR1 is SNHLY and CDR2 is FYNNEI. Trimming removed 4 bases at V and 6 bases at J, with 12 bases between. CDR3 sequence (DNA): TGTGCCAGCAGTGTGAGGGACACATCTGAAGCTTTCTTT. It specifies CASSVRDTSEAFF.

The J gene is TRBJ2-7, the V gene TRBV2; tentatively, D is TRBD2 (5 bases). Deletions cut 2 bases from V and 4 bases from J, with 6 bases between. Germline CDR1 reads SNHLY; CDR2 reads FYNNEI. The length of the CDR3 is 12 residues. Here the CDR3 DNA reads TGTGCCAGCAGTGAATCGGGGTACGAGCAGTACTTC. Translating it yields CASSESGYEQYF. Looking up the rest from reference TRBV2 and TRBJ2-7 gives the full variable domain: EPEVTQTPSHQVTQMGQEVILRCVPISNHLYFYWYRQILGQKVEFLVSFYNNEISEKSEIFDDQFSVERPDGSNFTLKIRSTKLEDSAMYFCASSESGYEQYFGPGTRLTVT.

The J gene is TRBJ1-5, the V gene TRBV12-3 or TRBV12-4; possible D gene TRBD1, 5 bases. There are 13 residues in the CDR3. Trimming pared 3 bases from V and 5 bases from J, leaving 8 bases between. CDR3 sequence reads: CASSFRGDQPQHF. The CDR3 DNA follows: TGTGCCAGCAGTTTCCGGGGGGATCAGCCCCAGCATTTT.

The chain is built from TRBV30 and TRBJ1-2, with a possible D match to TRBD1 (5 bases). V shed 1 base and J shed 8 bases, with 14 bases lying between them. The CDR3 totals 13 residues. Germline values: CDR1 GTSNPN, CDR2 SVGIG (reference sequence). The CDR3 loop is CAWSGLGERGYTF. CDR3 DNA sequence: TGTGCCTGGAGTGGGCTGGGGGAGAGGGGCTACACCTTC. Based on the CDR3 plus reference TRBV30 and TRBJ1-2, the full variable domain is SQTIHQWPATLVQPVGSPLSLECTVEGTSNPNLYWYRQAAGRGLQLLFYSVGIGQISSEVPQNLSASRPQDRQFILSSKKLLLSDSGFYLCAWSGLGERGYTFGSGTRLTVV.

The chain employs TRBV28 and TRBJ2-1, with TRBD1 matching over 9 bases. CDR1 is MDHEN and CDR2 is SYDVKM in the germline V gene. V gave up 9 bases and J gave up 6 bases; unmatched junction bases: 6. The length of the CDR3 is 13 residues. Here the CDR3 DNA reads TGTGCCAGAAGGGACAGGGTCCCCAATGAGCAGTTCTTC. It specifies CARRDRVPNEQFF.

This clone has only one observation. This chain uses TRBV10-3 with TRBJ1-5; D remains unclear. The germline V gene encodes CDR1 ENHRY and CDR2 SYGVKD. The CDR3 totals 14 residues. Trimming took off 0 bases at V and 4 bases at J, with 7 bases between the two ends. The CDR3 reads CAISESTRNQPQHF. The CDR3 DNA sequence: TGTGCCATCAGTGAGTCAACCAGGAATCAGCCCCAGCATTTT.

The CDR3, as DNA: TGTGCCAGCAGCACCCGGGAGGGCCTGGAAGCTTTCTTT. Its protein product is CASSTREGLEAFF. V gene TRBV11-1 combines with J gene TRBJ1-1; no definite D call. The CDR3 is 13 residues long. Germline V gives CDR1 SGHAT, CDR2 FQDESV (reference sequence). Trimming removed 5 bases at V and 8 bases at J, with 15 bases between.

This chain connects TRBV6-2 or TRBV6-3 to TRBJ1-3; no reliable D call. Trimming shortened V by 4 bases and J by 3 bases, and 10 bases separated the two germline ends. Germline CDR1 and CDR2: MNHEY and SVGEGT. CDR3 length: 14 amino acids. The chain's CDR3 is CASSSAGVGNTIYF. The CDR3, as DNA: TGTGCCAGCAGTTCCGCTGGCGTTGGAAACACCATATATTTT.

Here the CDR3 reads CASSIPGANYGYTF. For the CDR3, the DNA is TGTGCCAGTAGTATCCCGGGGGCCAACTATGGCTACACCTTC. The chain carries TRBV19 and TRBJ1-2; maybe TRBD1 (6 bases). The CDR3 sequence is 14 residues long. The V end was cut by 3 bases, the J end by 2 bases, with 10 bases between. Per the germline V gene, CDR1 is LNHDA and CDR2 is SQIVND (reference sequence).